The clone carrying this T cell receptor beta chain was observed many times. Its antigen is unidentified. CDR3 length: 15 residues. Trimming removed 0 bases from V and 0 bases from J, with 5 bases in between. Germline-derived CDR1 and CDR2 are SGHVS and FNYEAQ. Time point in this sample: pre-sensitization, week 0. Documented treatment: therapeutic diphenylcyclopropenone sensitization with weekly scalp DPC. The data derive from a study of human T cells and chemical hapten exposure. Study outcomes and limitations: Expanded TCRs were compared with controls, and the expanded TCRs formed significantly more large CDR3 similarity clusters. Because all patients had alopecia, their immune responses might differ from healthy ones.

The library put unique molecular identifiers onto individual cDNA molecules. In TCRdb, the RACE reads were re-called with MiXCR into one record per CDR3 protein. In the table there are over 35,000 distinct CDR3 sequences, over 9.5% of which are singletons. This sample comprised whole blood, obtained in connection with sensitization to the hapten diphenylcyclopropenone (DPC). This sequence joins TRBV7-6 and TRBJ2-2; no reliable D call. This sequence originates from a man aged 25-45 years with alopecia areata. Some clones in this sample may be carry-over from other donors' samples. Written as DNA, the CDR3 is TGTGCCAGCAGCTTAGCGGCCACGAACACCGGGGAGCTGTTTTTT. This codes for CASSLAATNTGELFF.